Included here is one TCR beta chain sequence, with context. Its specificity is not known. TCRdb re-called the 5' RACE reads with MiXCR, one entry per CDR3 protein. The data hold 1.5 million to 2 million distinct CDR3 sequences, with more than 30% observed a single time. CDR1 and CDR2 from the germline V gene are SGHTA and FQGNSA. The CDR3 totals 15 residues. The V end was cut by 7 bases, the J end by 7 bases, with 23 bases between. This sample is drawn from a study of identical twins. Broader study findings: Beta clonotypes that were abundant in cord blood contained fewer insertions, a pattern absent from memory repertoires. Analyses of zero insertions could, in part, be confounded by invariant MAIT and iNKT cells.

Sequencing was performed on cord blood. The J gene is TRBJ2-7, the V gene TRBV7-2; D is perhaps TRBD2 (5 bases). The sequence was collected from a newborn girl in good health. The CDR3 here is CASKTPRGSYNEQYF. DNA of the CDR3: TGTGCCAGCAAGACACCCCGAGGGTCCTACAATGAGCAGTACTTC.